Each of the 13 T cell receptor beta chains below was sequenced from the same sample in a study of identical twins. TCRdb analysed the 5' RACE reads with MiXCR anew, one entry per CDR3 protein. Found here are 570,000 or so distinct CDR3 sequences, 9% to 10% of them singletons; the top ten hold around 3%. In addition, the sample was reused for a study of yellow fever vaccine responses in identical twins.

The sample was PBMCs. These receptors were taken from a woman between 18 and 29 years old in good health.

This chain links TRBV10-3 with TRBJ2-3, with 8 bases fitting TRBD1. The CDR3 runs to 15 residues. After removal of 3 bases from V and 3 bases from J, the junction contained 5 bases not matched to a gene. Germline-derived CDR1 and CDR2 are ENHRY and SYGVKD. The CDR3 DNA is TGTGCCATCAGTGACGGGACAGGAAAAACAGATACGCAGTATTTT. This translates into CAISDGTGKTDTQYF.

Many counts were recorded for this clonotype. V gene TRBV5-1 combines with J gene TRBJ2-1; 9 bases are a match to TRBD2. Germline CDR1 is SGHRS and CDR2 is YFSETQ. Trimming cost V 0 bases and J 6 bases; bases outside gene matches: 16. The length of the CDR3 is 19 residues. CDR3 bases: TGCGCCAGCAGCTTGGCGGGCGGGGGGGCCGTCCTGTCTACCAATGAGCAGTTCTTC. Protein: CASSLAGGGAVLSTNEQFF.

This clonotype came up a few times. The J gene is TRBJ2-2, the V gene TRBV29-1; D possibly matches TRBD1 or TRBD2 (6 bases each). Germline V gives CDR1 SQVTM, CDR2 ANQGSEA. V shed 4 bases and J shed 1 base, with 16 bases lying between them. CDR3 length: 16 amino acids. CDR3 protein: CSVGGATTLNTGELFF. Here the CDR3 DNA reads TGCAGCGTTGGGGGGGCAACCACCCTGAACACCGGGGAGCTGTTTTTT.

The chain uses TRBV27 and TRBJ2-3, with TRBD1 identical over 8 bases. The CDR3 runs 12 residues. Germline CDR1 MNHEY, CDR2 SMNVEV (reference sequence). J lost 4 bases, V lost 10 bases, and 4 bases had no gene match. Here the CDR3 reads CATGQGSDTQYF. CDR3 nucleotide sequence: TGTGCCACCGGACAGGGCTCAGATACGCAGTATTTT.

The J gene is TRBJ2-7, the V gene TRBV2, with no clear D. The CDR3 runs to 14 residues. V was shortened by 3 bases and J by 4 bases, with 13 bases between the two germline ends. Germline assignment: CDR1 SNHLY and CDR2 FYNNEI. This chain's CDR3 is CASSDRNREYEQYF. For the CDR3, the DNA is TGTGCCAGCAGTGACAGAAATAGGGAATACGAGCAGTACTTC.

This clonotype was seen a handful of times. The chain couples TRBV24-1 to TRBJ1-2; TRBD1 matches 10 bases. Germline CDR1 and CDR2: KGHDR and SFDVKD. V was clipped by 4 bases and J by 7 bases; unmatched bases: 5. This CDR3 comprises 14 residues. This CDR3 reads CATSDPGQGLGYTF. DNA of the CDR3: TGTGCCACCAGTGACCCGGGACAGGGGCTTGGCTACACCTTC.

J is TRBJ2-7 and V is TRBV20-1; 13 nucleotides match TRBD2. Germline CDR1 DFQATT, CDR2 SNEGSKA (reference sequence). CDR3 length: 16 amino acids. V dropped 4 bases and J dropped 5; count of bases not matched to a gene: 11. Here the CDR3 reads CSATSPRTSGSNEQYF. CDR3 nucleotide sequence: TGCAGTGCTACCAGTCCTAGGACTAGCGGGAGTAACGAGCAGTACTTC.

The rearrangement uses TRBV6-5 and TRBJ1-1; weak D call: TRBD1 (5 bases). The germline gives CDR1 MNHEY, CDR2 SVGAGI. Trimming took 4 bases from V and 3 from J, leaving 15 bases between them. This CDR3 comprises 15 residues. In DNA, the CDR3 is TGTGCCAGCAGTTCCTCGGTAGGGGTGGACACTGAAGCTTTCTTT. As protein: CASSSSVGVDTEAFF.

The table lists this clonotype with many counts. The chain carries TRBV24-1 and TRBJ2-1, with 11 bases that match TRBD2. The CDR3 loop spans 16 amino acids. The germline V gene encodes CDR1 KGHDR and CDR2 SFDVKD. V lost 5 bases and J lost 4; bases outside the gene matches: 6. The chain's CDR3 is CATSVRGTSGYNEQFF. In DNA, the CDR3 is TGTGCCACCAGTGTAAGGGGGACTAGCGGTTACAATGAGCAGTTCTTC.

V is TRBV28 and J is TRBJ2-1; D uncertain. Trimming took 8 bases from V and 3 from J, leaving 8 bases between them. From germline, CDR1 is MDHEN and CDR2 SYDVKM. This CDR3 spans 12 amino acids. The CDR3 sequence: CASLGGYNEQFF. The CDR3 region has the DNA TGTGCCAGCTTGGGCGGCTACAATGAGCAGTTCTTC.

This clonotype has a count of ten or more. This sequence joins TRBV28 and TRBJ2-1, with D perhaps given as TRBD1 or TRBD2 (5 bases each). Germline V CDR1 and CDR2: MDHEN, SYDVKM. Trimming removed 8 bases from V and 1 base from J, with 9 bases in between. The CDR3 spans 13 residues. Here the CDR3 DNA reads TGTGCCAGCTCGGGGCCGTCCTACAATGAGCAGTTCTTC. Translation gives CASSGPSYNEQFF.

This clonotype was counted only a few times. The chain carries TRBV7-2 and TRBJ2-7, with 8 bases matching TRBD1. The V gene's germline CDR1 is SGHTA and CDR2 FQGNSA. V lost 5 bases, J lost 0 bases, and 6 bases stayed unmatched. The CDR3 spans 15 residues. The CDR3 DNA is TGTGCCAGCAGCGCGGACAGGGCGTCCTCCTACGAGCAGTACTTC. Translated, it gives CASSADRASSYEQYF.

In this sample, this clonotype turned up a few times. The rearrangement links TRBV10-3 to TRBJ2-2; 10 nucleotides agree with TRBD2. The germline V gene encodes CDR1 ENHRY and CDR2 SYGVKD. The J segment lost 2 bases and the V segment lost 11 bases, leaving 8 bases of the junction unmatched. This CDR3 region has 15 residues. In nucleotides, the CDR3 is TGTGCCGGGAGCGGGGGGGCGTCCAACACCGGGGAGCTGTTTTTT. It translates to CAGSGGASNTGELFF.